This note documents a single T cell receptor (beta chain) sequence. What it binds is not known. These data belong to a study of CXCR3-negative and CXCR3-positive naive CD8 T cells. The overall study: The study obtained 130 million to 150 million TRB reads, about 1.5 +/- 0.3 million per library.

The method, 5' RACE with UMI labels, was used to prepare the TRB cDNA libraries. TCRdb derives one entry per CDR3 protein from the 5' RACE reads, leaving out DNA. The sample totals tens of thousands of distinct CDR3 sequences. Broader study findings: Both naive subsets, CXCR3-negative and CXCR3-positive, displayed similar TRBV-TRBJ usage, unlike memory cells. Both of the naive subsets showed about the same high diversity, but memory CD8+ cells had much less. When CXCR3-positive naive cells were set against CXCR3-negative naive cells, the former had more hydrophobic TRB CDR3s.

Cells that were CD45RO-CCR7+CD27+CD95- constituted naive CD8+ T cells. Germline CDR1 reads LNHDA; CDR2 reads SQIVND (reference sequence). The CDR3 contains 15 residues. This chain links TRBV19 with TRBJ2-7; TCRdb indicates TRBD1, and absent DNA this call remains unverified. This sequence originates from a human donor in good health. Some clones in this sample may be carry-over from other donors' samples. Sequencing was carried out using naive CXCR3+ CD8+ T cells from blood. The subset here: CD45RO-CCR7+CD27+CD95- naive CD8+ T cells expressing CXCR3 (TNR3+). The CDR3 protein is CASSIMTGSGYEQYF.